The 32 T cell receptor beta chains below all came from one sample that was sequenced in a study of blood T cell repertoires in COVID-19. Generated by immunoSEQ multiplex PCR, the TCRdb table keeps only in-frame clones and is missing some. The sample has roughly 300,000 clones, under 90% seen once. The sample was PBMCs or T cells enriched from blood (not recorded which). The receptor set was obtained from a man younger than 45 who had recovered from COVID-19.

This rearrangement joins TRBV24-1 to TRBJ2-3; 8 nucleotides match TRBD1. CDR3 size: 13 residues. Germline V gives CDR1 KGHDR, CDR2 SFDVKD. V lost 12 bases, J lost 1 base, and 5 bases stayed unmatched. The CDR3 DNA reads as TGTGCCTCCGCGGGACAGGGCACAGATACGCAGTATTTT. This sequence encodes CASAGQGTDTQYF.

CDR3 in amino acids: CASSESKQGEAFF. The CDR3, as DNA: TGCGCCAGCAGTGAGTCGAAACAGGGAGAAGCTTTCTTT. This chain links TRBV10-2 with TRBJ1-1; TRBD1 might be the D (6 bases). With 0 bases removed from V and 8 bases from J, the gap between germline ends came to 10 bases. The germline V gene encodes CDR1 WSHSY and CDR2 SAAADI. The CDR3 totals 13 residues.

About this clone: Other DNA sequences in this specimen translate into the identical CDR3. The chain uses TRBV29-1 and TRBJ1-2, with a weak D call TRBD1 (5 bases). Germline V lookup: CDR1 SQVTM, CDR2 ANQGSEA. CDR3 length equals 11 residues. The V end lost 4 bases, the J end lost 3 bases, and 6 bases lay between the germline ends. CDR3 in DNA: TGCAGCGTTGCGGGGGACTATGGCTACACCTTC. This sequence encodes CSVAGDYGYTF.

The chain carries TRBV11-3 and TRBJ2-7; 8 bases are shared with TRBD2. With 2 bases clipped from V and 2 bases from J, the junction kept 8 bases outside the gene matches. The CDR3 is made up of 16 amino acids. Germline V gives CDR1 SGHNT, CDR2 YENEEA. CDR3 loop: CASSLFGGRSTYEQYF. The CDR3 region has the DNA TGTGCCAGCAGCTTATTCGGCGGGAGGTCGACCTACGAGCAGTACTTC. The variable domain in full, with the rest retrieved from reference TRBV11-3 and TRBJ2-7, is EAGVVQSPRYKIIEKKQPVAFWCNPISGHNTLYWYLQNLGQGPELLIRYENEEAVDDSQLPKDRFSAERLKGVDSTLKIQPAELGDSAVYLCASSLFGGRSTYEQYFGPGTRLTVT.

V is TRBV7-2 and J is TRBJ1-2; D may be TRBD1 (6 bases). From germline, CDR1 is SGHTA and CDR2 FQGNSA. Trimming pared 1 base from V and 8 bases from J, leaving 14 bases between. The CDR3 is 14 residues long. The CDR3 loop reads CASSLVPGVGGYTF. In DNA form, the CDR3 reads TGTGCCAGCAGCTTAGTCCCAGGGGTAGGCGGCTACACCTTC.

V and J are TRBV3-1 (or the pseudogene TRBV3-2) and TRBJ2-3; D is undetermined. This CDR3 region has 14 residues. In germline, CDR1 is LGHDT, CDR2 YNNKEL (reference sequence). Between the trimmed V and J ends, which lost 0 bases and 2 bases, there was a span of 6 bases. CDR3 amino acids: CASSQDSSTDTQYF. In DNA, the CDR3 is TGTGCCAGCAGCCAAGACAGTTCCACAGATACGCAGTATTTT.

The chain recombines TRBV30 with TRBJ1-1, with D perhaps TRBD1 (6 bases). CDR1 is GTSNPN, CDR2 SVGIG, per germline (reference sequence). Trimming removed 8 bases from V and 8 bases from J, with 15 bases in between. CDR3 length equals 11 residues. The DNA of the CDR3 is TGTGCCGGGGGCTTCCGGATAGAAGCTTTCTTT. This codes for CAGGFRIEAFF.

CDR3 nucleotide sequence: TGTGCCAGCAGTATGGGACTAGCGGGAAGAAATGAGCAGTTCTTC. This sequence encodes CASSMGLAGRNEQFF. This sequence joins TRBV25-1 and TRBJ2-1; TRBD2 matches at 13 bases. The CDR3 has 15 amino acids. V lost 5 bases, J lost 7 bases, and 5 bases stayed unmatched. The germline CDR1 and CDR2 sequences are MGHDK and SYGVNS.

This sequence joins TRBV6-1 and TRBJ1-3, with D maybe TRBD1 (6 bases). Per the germline V gene, CDR1 is MNHNS and CDR2 is SASEGT. The CDR3 is 15 amino acids. Trimming shortened V by 3 bases and J by 0 bases, and 9 bases separated the two germline ends. The CDR3 spells CASSEGRGSGNTIYF. The CDR3 bases are TGTGCCAGCAGTGAGGGCAGGGGCTCTGGAAACACCATATATTTT.

This clone was seen only once. The chain couples TRBV15 to TRBJ1-2, with 7 bases fitting TRBD1. The germline gives CDR1 LNHNV, CDR2 YYDKDF (reference sequence). V dropped 6 bases and J dropped 4; count of bases not matched to a gene: 11. The CDR3 length is 15 residues. The CDR3 bases are TGTGCCACCAGAAACGCCGGACAGGTCCTCTATGGCTACACCTTC. Protein sequence: CATRNAGQVLYGYTF.

This chain links TRBV5-1 with TRBJ1-2; the match to TRBD1 covers 7 bases. From germline, CDR1 is SGHRS and CDR2 YFSETQ. The V and J ends lost 4 bases and 1 base, in that order; junction bases with no gene match: 7. The length of the CDR3 is 15 residues. The DNA of the CDR3 is TGCGCCAGCAGCCCGACAGGGCTCCGTAACTATGGCTACACCTTC. Protein sequence: CASSPTGLRNYGYTF. The whole variable domain, filled in from reference TRBV5-1 and TRBJ1-2, reads KAGVTQTPRYLIKTRGQQVTLSCSPISGHRSVSWYQQTPGQGLQFLFEYFSETQRNKGNFPGRFSGRQFSNSRSEMNVSTLELGDSALYLCASSPTGLRNYGYTFGSGTRLTVV.

V is TRBV7-9 and J is TRBJ2-1; 15 bases are shared with TRBD2. Germline CDR1 and CDR2: SEHNR and FQNEAQ (reference sequence). V shed 7 bases and J 7 bases; nucleotides not matched to a gene: 14. CDR3 length: 18 amino acids. The CDR3: CASKRGLAGGSLVNEQFF. The CDR3 nucleotides are TGTGCCAGCAAGAGGGGACTAGCGGGAGGATCGTTGGTGAATGAGCAGTTCTTC.

The chain uses TRBV28 and TRBJ2-5; 7 bases match TRBD1. The CDR3 is 16 residues long. CDR1 is MDHEN and CDR2 is SYDVKM in the germline V gene. With 5 bases clipped from V and 2 bases from J, the junction kept 11 bases outside the gene matches. In DNA form, the CDR3 reads TGTGCCAGCAGTGCCCCGACAGGGTCCCTACAAGAGACCCAGTACTTC. Translation gives CASSAPTGSLQETQYF.

This chain joins TRBV19 and TRBJ1-1; D perhaps matches TRBD1 (5 bases). The V end was cut by 7 bases, the J end by 6 bases, with 9 bases between. Germline V gene lookup returns CDR1 LNHDA and CDR2 SQIVND (reference sequence). The CDR3 is made up of 11 amino acids. The CDR3 sequence: CASMWGAEAFF. As DNA, the CDR3 is TGTGCCAGTATGTGGGGGGCTGAAGCTTTCTTT.

The V gene is TRBV6-5, the J gene TRBJ2-5; the D gene is possibly TRBD1 (6 bases). Germline V CDR1 and CDR2: MNHEY, SVGAGI. This CDR3 region has 15 residues. Trimming cost V 2 bases and J 1 base, with 11 bases left between them. CDR3 amino acids: CASSYPGQIQETQYF. The DNA for the CDR3 is TGTGCCAGCAGTTACCCAGGACAGATCCAAGAGACCCAGTACTTC.

The chain employs TRBV6-2 or TRBV6-3 and TRBJ2-2, with D hard to call. CDR1 and CDR2 from the germline V gene are MNHEY and SVGEGT. The germline V and J ends were trimmed by 6 bases and 6 bases, with 5 bases remaining between them. CDR3 length: 11 amino acids. The CDR3 coding sequence is TGTGCCAGCAGCCCCTCCGGGGAGCTGTTTTTT. Protein sequence: CASSPSGELFF.

The chain uses TRBV5-1 and TRBJ2-7, with 13 bases aligning to TRBD2. V dropped 7 bases and J dropped 1; count of bases not matched to a gene: 11. CDR1 and CDR2 from the germline V gene are SGHRS and YFSETQ. The CDR3 extends over 17 amino acids. The CDR3 spells CASQRGLAGDRSYEQYF. CDR3 DNA: TGCGCCAGCCAGCGTGGACTAGCGGGGGACCGTTCCTACGAGCAGTACTTC.

This clone was seen only once. CDR3 residues: CASSLLGGPRGETQYF. The CDR3 DNA is TGTGCCAGCAGTTTATTGGGTGGACCCCGGGGAGAGACCCAGTACTTC. The V call is TRBV27, the J call TRBJ2-5, with a weak D call TRBD2 (5 bases). In germline, CDR1 is MNHEY, CDR2 SMNVEV (reference sequence). This CDR3 has 16 residues. Trimming left V 1 base short and J 4 bases short, with 16 bases between.

V usage is TRBV28 and J usage is TRBJ2-7, with 9 bases matching TRBD2. The J segment lost 5 bases and the V segment lost 6 bases, leaving 2 bases of the junction unmatched. Germline V gene data show CDR1 as MDHEN and CDR2 as SYDVKM. The CDR3 totals 12 residues. This CDR3 is CASRVAGDEQYF. In DNA form, the CDR3 reads TGTGCCAGCAGGGTAGCGGGGGACGAGCAGTACTTC.

V and J are TRBV5-4 and TRBJ2-7, with 12 bases matching TRBD2. CDR1 and CDR2 from the germline V gene are SGHNT and YYREEE (reference sequence). CDR3 length equals 17 residues. With V trimmed by 4 bases and J by 0 bases, 8 bases remained unmatched. CDR3: CASSPILAGGLSYEQYF. DNA of the CDR3: TGTGCCAGCAGCCCCATACTAGCGGGGGGCCTCTCCTACGAGCAGTACTTC.

The chain uses TRBV19 and TRBJ2-1; 8 bases are a match to TRBD2. Per germline, CDR1 LNHDA and CDR2 SQIVND (reference sequence). The CDR3 has 15 residues. After removal of 7 bases from V and 9 bases from J, the junction contained 14 bases not matched to a gene. The CDR3 spells CASTEEGLAMAEQFF. Written as DNA, the CDR3 is TGTGCCAGTACTGAAGAAGGACTAGCTATGGCTGAGCAGTTCTTC.

The chain recombines TRBV6-6 with TRBJ2-7, with a weak D call TRBD1 (6 bases). The CDR3 contains 15 residues. CDR1 MNHNY and CDR2 SVGAGI come from the germline V gene (reference sequence). The V gene lost 2 bases and the J gene lost 3 bases, with 14 bases spanning the gap. CDR3 coding DNA: TGTGCCAGCAGTTACCCAGGGGTAGTGGACTACGAGCAGTACTTC. Its translation is CASSYPGVVDYEQYF.

The rearrangement joins TRBV5-1 to TRBJ2-5, with TRBD2 matching over 7 bases. There are 15 residues in the CDR3. CDR1 and CDR2 from the germline V gene are SGHRS and YFSETQ. J lost 5 bases, V lost 3 bases, and 10 bases had no gene match. CDR3 nucleotides: TGCGCCAGCAGCTCGAATCAAGCCGGGGGGGAGACCCAGTACTTC. Its translation: CASSSNQAGGETQYF. Full variable domain (remainder filled in from reference TRBV5-1 and TRBJ2-5): KAGVTQTPRYLIKTRGQQVTLSCSPISGHRSVSWYQQTPGQGLQFLFEYFSETQRNKGNFPGRFSGRQFSNSRSEMNVSTLELGDSALYLCASSSNQAGGETQYFGPGTRLLVL.

V gene TRBV6-6 combines with J gene TRBJ2-5; 8 nucleotides agree with TRBD1. Germline assignment: CDR1 MNHNY and CDR2 SVGAGI (reference sequence). CDR3 length: 14 amino acids. V dropped 5 bases and J dropped 5; count of bases not matched to a gene: 7. CDR3 in DNA: TGTGCCAGCAGTCCCCGGACAGGGAAGGAGACCCAGTACTTC. Residues: CASSPRTGKETQYF.

The gene calls are TRBV14 and TRBJ1-2; D may be TRBD1 (6 bases). The germline V gene encodes CDR1 SGHDN and CDR2 FVKESK. With 4 bases removed from V and 0 bases from J, the gap between germline ends came to 12 bases. The CDR3 spans 15 residues. The DNA of the CDR3 is TGTGCCAGCAGCCCCGATCGGACAGCTAACTATGGCTACACCTTC. Amino acids: CASSPDRTANYGYTF.

The chain links TRBV20-1 to TRBJ1-6; perhaps TRBD1 as D (5 bases). V was clipped by 5 bases and J by 10 bases, with 15 bases between them. The CDR3 loop spans 13 amino acids. The germline V gene encodes CDR1 DFQATT and CDR2 SNEGSKA (reference sequence). CDR3 protein: CSARGQGGSPLHF. The CDR3 DNA reads as TGCAGTGCTCGTGGGCAGGGCGGCTCACCCCTCCACTTT.

The chain recombines TRBV5-1 with TRBJ2-3, with D possibly TRBD2 on 6 matching bases. Deletions cut 5 bases from V and 3 bases from J, with 16 bases between. The CDR3 consists of 15 residues. Germline values: CDR1 SGHRS, CDR2 YFSETQ. CDR3 amino acids: CASRMSLARTDTQYF. In DNA form, the CDR3 reads TGCGCCAGCAGGATGTCCCTAGCGAGGACAGATACGCAGTATTTT.

The chain joins TRBV28 to TRBJ1-2; the match to TRBD1 covers 7 bases. V shed 4 bases, J shed 10 bases, and the junction held 6 bases outside the gene matches. This CDR3 is built from 12 residues. Germline-derived CDR1 and CDR2 are MDHEN and SYDVKM. In nucleotides, the CDR3 is TGTGCCAGCAGTTCGGGACAGAGACCCTACACCTTC. Protein sequence: CASSSGQRPYTF.

The chain recombines TRBV19 with TRBJ1-1, with 8 bases identical to TRBD1. CDR3 size: 16 residues. In germline, CDR1 is LNHDA, CDR2 SQIVND (reference sequence). Trimming took 0 bases from V and 2 from J; bases not matched to a gene: 5. CDR3 in DNA: TGTGCCAGTAGTATAGATCCCGGACAGGGAAACACTGAAGCTTTCTTT. Protein: CASSIDPGQGNTEAFF.

The CDR3: CASSQTFDRTRYEQYF. For the CDR3, the DNA is TGTGCCAGCAGCCAAACCTTTGACAGGACCCGCTACGAGCAGTACTTC. The gene calls are TRBV14 and TRBJ2-7; D is perhaps TRBD1 (6 bases). The V and J ends lost 2 bases and 3 bases respectively, with 17 bases between them. The CDR3 totals 16 residues. CDR1 and CDR2 from the germline V gene are SGHDN and FVKESK.

The J gene is TRBJ2-3, the V gene TRBV24-1; 15 positions match TRBD2. This CDR3 has 19 residues. CDR1 is KGHDR, CDR2 SFDVKD, per germline. Trimming removed 4 bases from V and 0 bases from J; junction bases left unmatched: 7. In nucleotides, the CDR3 is TGTGCCACCAGTGACAGCGGACTAGCGGGAGGGGGGAGCACAGATACGCAGTATTTT. Encoded protein: CATSDSGLAGGGSTDTQYF.

V and J are TRBV30 and TRBJ1-2; 7 positions agree with TRBD1. Trimming took 4 bases from V and 0 from J; bases not matched to a gene: 11. The germline V gene has CDR1 GTSNPN and CDR2 SVGIG (reference sequence). The CDR3 is made up of 16 amino acids. In nucleotides, the CDR3 is TGTGCCTGGACAGGGGGATTCGGAACCACTAACTATGGCTACACCTTC. Protein product: CAWTGGFGTTNYGYTF.